The next 19 T cell receptor beta chains were all read from a single sample in a study of blood T cell repertoires in COVID-19. Method: immunoSEQ multiplex PCR; TCRdb's copy keeps in-frame clones and lacks some. Of a few hundred thousand clones in the sample, roughly 90% were seen once. The specimen sequenced was PBMCs or T cells enriched from blood (not recorded which). The receptors were sampled from a woman in her forties or fifties who had been exposed to COVID-19.

The rearrangement uses TRBV5-1 and TRBJ2-3; 7 bases are a match to TRBD1. Trimming removed 3 bases from V and 3 bases from J; junction bases left unmatched: 1. This CDR3 comprises 13 residues. Germline-derived CDR1 and CDR2 are SGHRS and YFSETQ. CDR3 DNA: TGCGCCAGCAGCTCAGGGGGAACAGATACGCAGTATTTT. Translating gives CASSSGGTDTQYF.

This chain joins TRBV5-4 and TRBJ1-1, with TRBD1 identical over 12 bases. Germline CDR1 is SGHNT and CDR2 is YYREEE (reference sequence). The V segment lost 4 bases and the J segment 6 bases; nucleotides outside the gene matches: 10. The length of the CDR3 is 16 residues. The CDR3 nucleotides read TGTGCCAGCAGCCACCGGGACAGGGGGCTTAACGCTGAAGCTTTCTTT. Translating it yields CASSHRDRGLNAEAFF.

This sequence joins TRBV6-5 and TRBJ1-5; D possibly corresponds to TRBD1 (6 bases). This CDR3 has 13 residues. Trimming left V 4 bases short and J 8 bases short, with 12 bases between. Germline loops: CDR1 MNHEY, CDR2 SVGAGI. CDR3 loop: CASSLQGLKPQHF. CDR3 DNA sequence: TGTGCCAGCAGTTTACAGGGCCTGAAGCCCCAGCATTTT.

This chain links TRBV7-2 with TRBJ1-3, with a tentative D call TRBD1 (6 bases). The CDR3 sequence is 14 residues long. V was trimmed by 3 bases and J by 3 bases, leaving 9 bases between them. Per germline, CDR1 SGHTA and CDR2 FQGNSA. The DNA for the CDR3 is TGTGCCAGCAGCTTCCAGGGGTTTGGAAACACCATATATTTT. Translating it yields CASSFQGFGNTIYF.

J is TRBJ1-2 and V is TRBV5-1; D might be TRBD1 (6 bases). The germline V and J ends were trimmed by 4 bases and 7 bases, with 14 bases remaining between them. Germline CDR1 is SGHRS and CDR2 is YFSETQ. The CDR3 spans 13 residues. CDR3 coding DNA: TGCGCCAGCAGCCCCGGGACAATCTCTGGCTACACCTTC. It yields the protein CASSPGTISGYTF.

The rearrangement links TRBV2 to TRBJ1-2, with 7 bases fitting TRBD1. Trimming took 5 bases from V and 1 from J; bases not matched to a gene: 7. CDR1 and CDR2 from the germline V gene are SNHLY and FYNNEI. This CDR3 is 15 amino acids long. The CDR3 protein is CASSSTGTVNYGYTF. The CDR3 DNA reads as TGTGCCAGCAGTTCCACCGGGACAGTTAACTATGGCTACACCTTC.

The rearrangement links TRBV3-1 (or the pseudogene TRBV3-2) to TRBJ1-1; TRBD1 agrees at 7 bases. CDR3 length equals 14 residues. After removal of 4 bases from V and 0 bases from J, the junction contained 2 bases not matched to a gene. CDR1 is LGHDT and CDR2 is YNNKEL in the germline V gene (reference sequence). The chain's CDR3 is CASSRTGMNTEAFF. CDR3 DNA: TGTGCCAGCAGCCGGACAGGAATGAACACTGAAGCTTTCTTT.

Details on this clone: Other DNA sequences in this sample translate to the same CDR3. V gene TRBV11-3 combines with J gene TRBJ1-1, with D maybe TRBD1 (6 bases). Deletions cut 5 bases from V and 0 bases from J, with 7 bases between. The CDR3 sequence is 13 residues long. Germline assignment: CDR1 SGHNT and CDR2 YENEEA. The CDR3, as DNA: TGTGCCAGCAGCCAGGGGTTGAACACTGAAGCTTTCTTT. The encoded protein is CASSQGLNTEAFF.

V and J are TRBV7-6 and TRBJ2-7; the match to TRBD2 covers 12 bases. The CDR3 length is 17 residues. Germline CDR1 and CDR2: SGHVS and FNYEAQ. J lost 3 bases, V lost 1 base, and 7 bases had no gene match. The CDR3 protein is CASSLGLAGAANYEQYF. CDR3 bases: TGTGCCAGCAGCTTAGGACTAGCGGGGGCCGCGAACTACGAGCAGTACTTC.

The CDR3 nucleotides read TGTGCCAGCAGCTTCTCACAGGGGGGACGAGAAAAACTGTTTTTT. This encodes CASSFSQGGREKLFF. The chain employs TRBV5-4 and TRBJ1-4, with 8 nucleotides matching TRBD1. Germline CDR1 SGHNT, CDR2 YYREEE (reference sequence). J was trimmed by 8 bases and V by 2 bases; bases with no gene match: 8. This CDR3 is built from 15 residues.

V usage is TRBV6-5 and J usage is TRBJ1-1, with 8 positions matching TRBD1. V lost 8 bases and J lost 0; bases outside the gene matches: 5. CDR3 size: 14 residues. The germline V gene encodes CDR1 MNHEY and CDR2 SVGAGI. The CDR3 DNA is TGTGCCAGCCTTCCGACAGGGGTGAACACTGAAGCTTTCTTT. As protein: CASLPTGVNTEAFF.

The genes are TRBV19 and TRBJ2-4; 9 bases align to TRBD1. This CDR3 region has 14 residues. Germline CDR1 and CDR2: LNHDA and SQIVND (reference sequence). The ends lost 4 bases at V and 8 bases at J; junction bases unmatched: 6. CDR3 DNA sequence: TGTGCCAGTAGTACGGGACAGGGAGAGGACATTCAGTACTTC. Translation: CASSTGQGEDIQYF.

The V and J genes are TRBV21-1 and TRBJ1-4; the table's D call, TRBD1, was not checked against the DNA. TRBV21-1 is shown as a pseudogene. The CDR3 covers 15 residues. CDR3 nucleotides: TGTGCCAGCAGCAAAACGGAGACAGGGGATGAAAAACTGTTTTTT. This gives the protein CASSKTETGDEKLFF.

This CDR3 reads CASSLAGLAGGPYEQYF. The CDR3 bases are TGTGCCAGCAGCTTAGCTGGACTGGCGGGGGGGCCCTACGAGCAGTACTTC. The chain links TRBV7-2 to TRBJ2-7; 9 positions match TRBD2. The CDR3 is 17 amino acids. The germline gives CDR1 SGHTA, CDR2 FQGNSA. J gave up 2 bases and V 0 bases, and 8 bases lay outside the gene matches.

This rearrangement joins TRBV28 to TRBJ2-7, with 8 bases aligning to TRBD1. Germline V lookup: CDR1 MDHEN, CDR2 SYDVKM. V trimming: 7 bases; J trimming: 2 bases; junction bases outside the gene matches: 10. CDR3 length: 15 amino acids. The CDR3: CASNPPPTGAYEQYF. The CDR3 coding sequence is TGTGCCAGCAATCCTCCCCCGACAGGGGCCTACGAGCAGTACTTC.

In regard to this clone: Other DNA sequences of this sample code for an identical CDR3. This chain connects TRBV6-5 to TRBJ1-4, with 8 bases fitting TRBD1. Trimming took 5 bases from V and 3 from J; bases not matched to a gene: 5. Germline V lookup: CDR1 MNHEY, CDR2 SVGAGI. This CDR3 spans 15 amino acids. CDR3 residues: CASSKTQGANEKLFF. The CDR3 DNA is TGTGCCAGCAGTAAAACACAGGGGGCTAATGAAAAACTGTTTTTT.

The chain combines TRBV4-2 with TRBJ2-3; 7 bases line up with TRBD1. Germline CDR1 is LGHNA and CDR2 is YNFKEQ. Trimming at V came to 4 bases and at J to 4 bases, leaving 11 bases not matched to a gene. The CDR3 sequence is 16 residues long. CDR3 sequence reads: CASSPEGTASADTQYF. In DNA form, the CDR3 reads TGTGCCAGCAGCCCCGAAGGGACAGCGAGCGCAGATACGCAGTATTTT.

DNA for the CDR3: TGTGCCAGCTCACCTCCCTCTTACACCATATATTTT. Its translation is CASSPPSYTIYF. The rearrangement uses TRBV18 and TRBJ1-3; no reliable D call. This CDR3 has 12 residues. The germline V and J ends were trimmed by 3 bases and 8 bases, with 8 bases remaining between them. Germline CDR1 is KGHSH and CDR2 is LQKENI.

The chain has TRBV7-6 and TRBJ2-7; 10 bases are shared with TRBD2. Germline CDR1 reads SGHVS; CDR2 reads FNYEAQ. The CDR3 sequence is 18 residues long. Germline trimming cut 1 base from V and 2 bases from J; bases unmatched to any gene: 11. The CDR3 region is CASSLVPPPSGGTYEQYF. In DNA form, the CDR3 reads TGTGCCAGCAGCTTAGTGCCCCCCCCTAGCGGGGGAACCTACGAGCAGTACTTC. The full variable domain, rest sourced from reference TRBV7-6 and TRBJ2-7, is GAGVSQSPRYKVTKRGQDVALRCDPISGHVSLYWYRQALGQGPEFLTYFNYEAQQDKSGLPNDRFSAERPEGSISTLTIQRTEQRDSAMYRCASSLVPPPSGGTYEQYFGPGTRLTVT.